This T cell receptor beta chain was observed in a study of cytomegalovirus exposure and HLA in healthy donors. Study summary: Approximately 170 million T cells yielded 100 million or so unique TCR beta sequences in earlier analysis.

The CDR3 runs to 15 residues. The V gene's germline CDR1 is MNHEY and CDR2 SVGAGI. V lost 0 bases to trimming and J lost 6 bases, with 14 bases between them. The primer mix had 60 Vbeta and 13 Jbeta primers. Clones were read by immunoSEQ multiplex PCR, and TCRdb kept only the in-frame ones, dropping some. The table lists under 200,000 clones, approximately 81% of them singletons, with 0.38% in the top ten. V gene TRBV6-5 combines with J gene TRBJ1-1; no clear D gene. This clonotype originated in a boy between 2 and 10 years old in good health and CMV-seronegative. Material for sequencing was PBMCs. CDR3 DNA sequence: TGTGCCAGCAGTTACTCACGGGAAGGGTTCGCTGAAGCTTTCTTT. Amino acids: CASSYSREGFAEAFF.